These T cell receptor beta chains were read from a single sample in a study of CD8 T cells in ankylosing spondylitis. TCRdb used MiXCR to reprocess the 5' RACE reads, holding one entry per CDR3 protein. Among approximately 540,000 distinct CDR3 sequences listed, about 13% were seen once. The sequenced sample was blood, either unsorted or a sorted T cell fraction (not recorded which). The receptor source for this set is a male donor with ankylosing spondylitis. The CDR3 runs from the conserved cysteine through the conserved F or W. Each record gives: clone size, V gene, J gene, D gene, CDR3 DNA, CDR3 protein. A D gene is named only where the DNA matches it firmly. Only some rows state a clone size, as once, few, many or a class for expanded clones.

-	TRBV6-2/TRBV6-3	TRBJ2-4	-	TGTGCCAGCAGTTACGGCAGGGGCAAAAACATTCAGTACTTC	CASSYGRGKNIQYF
-	TRBV25-1	TRBJ1-5	-	TGTGCCAGCAGTGAATCGAGGTGGAGGGGGCAGCCCCAGCATTTT	CASSESRWRGQPQHF
-	TRBV18	TRBJ1-1	-	TGTGCCAGCTCACAGACTGATATGAACACTGAAGCTTTCTTT	CASSQTDMNTEAFF
few	TRBV2	TRBJ2-3	-	TGTGCCAGCCTTACAGGTCAACCTAGCACAGATACGCAGTATTTT	CASLTGQPSTDTQYF
few	TRBV24-1	TRBJ2-2	TRBD2	TGTGCCACCAGTGGGGGACTAGCCACGAACACCGGGGAGCTGTTTTTT	CATSGGLATNTGELFF
few	TRBV20-1	TRBJ1-1	-	TGCAGTGCTAACTCGGCTAATTCGAACACTGAAGCTTTCTTT	CSANSANSNTEAFF
-	TRBV20-1	TRBJ1-5	-	TGCAGTGCTTCGGGTGTTCAGCCCCAGCATTTT	CSASGVQPQHF
many	TRBV5-1	TRBJ2-1	-	TGCGCCAGCAGCTTGGGACAGGGAGGAACTAATGAGCAGTTCTTC	CASSLGQGGTNEQFF
many	TRBV7-9	TRBJ1-1	-	TGTGCCAGCAGCTTATGGGAAGACACTGAAGCTTTCTTT	CASSLWEDTEAFF
-	TRBV3-1	TRBJ1-2	TRBD1	TGTGCCAGCAGCCAAGACGCCCGGACAGGCGGTGGAGGCTACACCTTC	CASSQDARTGGGGYTF
many	TRBV5-1	TRBJ1-1	-	TGTGCCAGCAGCTTACAGGGGAACACTGAAGCTTTCTTT	CASSLQGNTEAFF
many	TRBV20-1	TRBJ1-2	-	TGCAGTGCTAGAGATCTGAACCATGGCTACACCTTC	CSARDLNHGYTF
-	TRBV5-1	TRBJ2-3	-	TGCGCCAGCAGTGACTCAAGTAGCACAGATACGCAGTATTTT	CASSDSSSTDTQYF
-	TRBV3-1	TRBJ1-1	-	TGTGCCAGCAGCCAAGTAAACCCCCATGAAGCTTTCTTT	CASSQVNPHEAFF
-	TRBV10-2	TRBJ2-3	TRBD1	TGCGCCAGCGGACAGGTTAAGACTACAGATACGCAGTATTTT	CASGQVKTTDTQYF
-	TRBV20-1	TRBJ1-6	-	TGCAGTGCTAGAGACCCACGGGGGGCGGGTGATTCACCCCTCCACTTT	CSARDPRGAGDSPLHF
few	TRBV20-1	TRBJ2-1	TRBD2	TGCAGTGCTGGGGGACTAGCGCACAATGAGCAGTTCTTC	CSAGGLAHNEQFF
few	TRBV7-2	TRBJ2-3	TRBD1	TGTGCCAGCAGCATTACAGGGGTTAGCACAGATACGCAGTATTTT	CASSITGVSTDTQYF
-	TRBV11-1	TRBJ2-2	-	TGTGCCAGCAGCTTCACCCTTCTACGGGGCCTTAACACCGGGGAGCTGTTTTTT	CASSFTLLRGLNTGELFF
many	TRBV12-3/TRBV12-4	TRBJ2-3	TRBD1	TGTGCCAGCAGTCGACAGGGGGCGAGGACAGATACGCAGTATTTT	CASSRQGARTDTQYF
few	TRBV3-1	TRBJ1-2	-	TGTGCCAGCAGCCAAGAATGGGGGGCGACCCTCGGCTATGGCTACACCTTC	CASSQEWGATLGYGYTF
-	TRBV20-1	TRBJ2-1	-	TGCAGTGGGGCCGCCGTTGGCAATGAGCAGTTCTTC	CSGAAVGNEQFF
-	TRBV20-1	TRBJ2-7	-	TGCAGTGCCAGGGCATCCTTCCGCTACGAGCAGTACTTC	CSARASFRYEQYF
few	TRBV7-8	TRBJ2-6	-	TGTGCCAGCAGCTGGTCCGCTGGGGCCAACGTCCTGACTTTC	CASSWSAGANVLTF
many	TRBV5-1	TRBJ1-6	-	TGCGCCAGCAGCCGGACCCTGGAGGATTCACCCCTCCACTTT	CASSRTLEDSPLHF
-	TRBV5-6	TRBJ2-1	-	TGTGCCAGCAGCCTACCCACTAGTCTGTACAATGAGCAGTTCTTC	CASSLPTSLYNEQFF
-	TRBV9	TRBJ2-1	-	TGTGCCAGCAGCGTAGGGGACAGCCAGGGGGGCAATGAGCAGTTCTTC	CASSVGDSQGGNEQFF
-	TRBV11-3	TRBJ2-1	-	TGTGCCAGCAGCTTTGGGGTCTGGTACAATGAGCAGTTCTTC	CASSFGVWYNEQFF
-	TRBV12-3/TRBV12-4	TRBJ1-1	-	TGTGCCAGCAGTCTCCGGCAGGGGAAGAACACTGAAGCTTTCTTT	CASSLRQGKNTEAFF
-	TRBV21-1	TRBJ1-2	-	TGTGCCAGCAGCAAGAGTATGCAGGAGTGTGGCTACACCTTC	CASSKSMQECGYTF
few	TRBV10-3	TRBJ2-6	-	TGTGCCATCAGCCAAGCTGGTGGGGCCAACGTCCTGACTTTC	CAISQAGGANVLTF
-	TRBV7-9	TRBJ2-7	-	TGTGCCAGCAGCTCGAGGGGGAGTGCGCGACTCGACGGGGAGCAGTACTTC	CASSSRGSARLDGEQYF
many	TRBV11-2	TRBJ2-2	-	TGTGCCAGCAGCTTTAACTTAAAGGGAACCGGGGAGCTGTTTTTT	CASSFNLKGTGELFF
few	TRBV29-1	TRBJ1-1	-	TGCAGCGTTCGGCGCAGGGCAATATCTGAAGCTTTCTTT	CSVRRRAISEAFF
-	TRBV28	TRBJ1-5	-	TGTGCCAGCAGTACCAGGGTGCAGCCCCAGCATTTT	CASSTRVQPQHF
many	TRBV18	TRBJ1-1	-	TGTGCCAGCTCACCAGGGAACACTGAAGCTTTCTTT	CASSPGNTEAFF
-	TRBV6-5	TRBJ2-7	-	TGTGCCAGCAGTTTCGGTGCAATCTTCTCCTACGAGCAGTACTTC	CASSFGAIFSYEQYF
few	TRBV12-3/TRBV12-4	TRBJ2-2	TRBD1	TGTGCCAGCAGACCTCCGGGACAGGGGAGGGTCGACGGGGAGCTGTTTTTT	CASRPPGQGRVDGELFF
-	TRBV5-4	TRBJ2-7	TRBD1	TGTGCCAGCAGCTCCGGACAGGGCGGTAGCTCCTACGAGCAGTACTTC	CASSSGQGGSSYEQYF
many	TRBV12-3/TRBV12-4	TRBJ1-1	-	TGTGCCAGCAGACCACAAGGCTCCCTTCGGGGCACTGAAGCTTTCTTT	CASRPQGSLRGTEAFF
few	TRBV19	TRBJ1-5	-	TGTGCCAGTAGTATGGGGGGAGGTGGCAATCAGCCCCAGCATTTT	CASSMGGGGNQPQHF
many	TRBV24-1	TRBJ2-1	TRBD2	TGTGCCACCAGGAAAGCGGGAGCCTACAATGAGCAGTTCTTC	CATRKAGAYNEQFF
-	TRBV10-3	TRBJ2-1	-	TGTGCCATCAGTGAAAGAGTTGTCAGCAACAATGAGCAGTTCTTC	CAISERVVSNNEQFF
-	TRBV18	TRBJ2-5	TRBD1	TGTGCCAGCTCACCGAAGCCGGGACAGTCAGGGACCCAGTACTTC	CASSPKPGQSGTQYF
many	TRBV27	TRBJ1-2	TRBD1	TGTGCCAGCAGTTTACGGGGGGACAGGGCCCACTATGGCTACACCTTC	CASSLRGDRAHYGYTF
many	TRBV5-1	TRBJ2-2	-	TGCGCCAGCAGCATCGGAGCGGGCACCGGGGAGCTGTTTTTT	CASSIGAGTGELFF
-	TRBV12-3/TRBV12-4	TRBJ2-4	TRBD2	TGTGCCAGCAGTTTCAGACTAGCGGGAGGGTACGAAGCCAAAAACATTCAGTACTTC	CASSFRLAGGYEAKNIQYF
few	TRBV4-1	TRBJ2-4	-	TGCGCCAGCAGCCAAATTCACAGGGAAGAAAACATTCAGTACTTC	CASSQIHREENIQYF
many	TRBV27	TRBJ2-1	TRBD2	TGTGCCAGCAGTGCGACTAGCGGGAGAGGGAATGAGCAGTTCTTC	CASSATSGRGNEQFF
-	TRBV20-1	TRBJ2-1	-	TGCAGTGCTAGAGATTACCAAGCAATCTCCTACAATGAGCAGTTCTTC	CSARDYQAISYNEQFF
few	TRBV3-1	TRBJ1-1	TRBD1	TGTGCCAGCAGTCAGGACAGGGGGAGCACTGAAGCTTTCTTT	CASSQDRGSTEAFF